This is a list of T cell receptor beta chains from one sample in a study of regulatory T cells in long-lasting Graves disease. A single record per CDR3 protein comes from TCRdb applying MiXCR to the multiplex PCR reads. The sample has about 430,000 distinct CDR3 sequences; over 14% are singletons. The data also belong to a second study, concerning T cells in Graves' hyperthyroidism and ophthalmopathy.

The sample consisted of peripheral blood mononuclear cells (PBMCs), taken at new diagnosis, from a patient treated with antithyroid drugs. These receptors all stem from a woman between 40 and 50 years old with Graves disease. Both conserved end residues are part of each CDR3. A D gene is named only where the DNA matches it firmly. Part of the rows lack a size; the others show once, few, many or a class for expanded clones.

J gene: TRBJ2-3; D gene: TRBD2; V gene: TRBV4-3; clone size: -; CDR3 DNA: TGCGCCAGCAGCCAAGGGATAGCGGGAGGAGGCACAGATACGCAGTATTTT; CDR3 protein: CASSQGIAGGGTDTQYF
J gene: TRBJ1-1; D gene: -; V gene: TRBV20-1; clone size: -; CDR3 DNA: TGCAGTGCTAGTGGAGTGACCATGAACACTGAAGCTTTCTTT; CDR3 protein: CSASGVTMNTEAFF
J gene: TRBJ2-5; D gene: -; V gene: TRBV6-5; clone size: many; CDR3 DNA: TGTGCCAGCAGTTACTCAGGGGCCGTGGGGAGTGAGGCCCAGTACTTC; CDR3 protein: CASSYSGAVGSEAQYF
J gene: TRBJ1-1; D gene: -; V gene: TRBV20-1; clone size: many; CDR3 DNA: TGCAGTGCTAGAGATCGAGTCACAAACACTGAAGCTTTCTTT; CDR3 protein: CSARDRVTNTEAFF
J gene: TRBJ2-1; D gene: -; V gene: TRBV28; clone size: -; CDR3 DNA: TGTGCCAGCAGTTTATCCCCCAACAGGAATGAGCAGTTCTTC; CDR3 protein: CASSLSPNRNEQFF
J gene: TRBJ2-5; D gene: -; V gene: TRBV11-2; clone size: many; CDR3 DNA: TGTGCCAGCAGCTTAACGGTTGAAGAGACCCAGTACTTC; CDR3 protein: CASSLTVEETQYF
J gene: TRBJ2-7; D gene: -; V gene: TRBV11-3; clone size: many; CDR3 DNA: TGTGCCAGCAGCTTAGATATTAGAACATCTTGGACCTACGAGCAGTACTTC; CDR3 protein: CASSLDIRTSWTYEQYF
J gene: TRBJ2-7; D gene: -; V gene: TRBV11-2; clone size: many; CDR3 DNA: TGTGCCAGCAGCTTAGAGGCCCCCGAGCGGTACTACGAGCAGTACTTC; CDR3 protein: CASSLEAPERYYEQYF
J gene: TRBJ2-6; D gene: -; V gene: TRBV4-3; clone size: many; CDR3 DNA: TGCGCCAGCAGCCAAGACCCCATTTTGGGCTCTGGGGCCAACGTCCTGACTTTC; CDR3 protein: CASSQDPILGSGANVLTF
J gene: TRBJ1-1; D gene: -; V gene: TRBV2; clone size: many; CDR3 DNA: TGTGCCAGCAGTGATTTCCCGAACACTGAAGCTTTCTTT; CDR3 protein: CASSDFPNTEAFF
J gene: TRBJ1-5; D gene: -; V gene: TRBV5-6; clone size: few; CDR3 DNA: TGTGCCAGCAGCTTAAATGAGGGGCAGCCCCAGCATTTT; CDR3 protein: CASSLNEGQPQHF
J gene: TRBJ2-1; D gene: TRBD1; V gene: TRBV6-2/TRBV6-3; clone size: -; CDR3 DNA: TGTGCCAGCAGTTACTCGGGGACAGGTTACAATGAGCAGTTCTTC; CDR3 protein: CASSYSGTGYNEQFF
J gene: TRBJ2-7; D gene: TRBD2; V gene: TRBV13; clone size: many; CDR3 DNA: TGTGCCAGCAGCTGGAGCGGGAGTCACTACGAGCAGTACTTC; CDR3 protein: CASSWSGSHYEQYF
J gene: TRBJ2-7; D gene: -; V gene: TRBV2; clone size: few; CDR3 DNA: TGTGCCAGCAGTTCGACGGAACTCGAGCAGTACTTC; CDR3 protein: CASSSTELEQYF
J gene: TRBJ2-7; D gene: TRBD1; V gene: TRBV30; clone size: many; CDR3 DNA: TGTGCCTGGAGACGGACAGGGGATTCCTACGAGCAGTACTTC; CDR3 protein: CAWRRTGDSYEQYF
J gene: TRBJ2-1; D gene: -; V gene: TRBV6-1; clone size: -; CDR3 DNA: TGTGCCAGCAGTGACATCTCTGTAAGCTCCTACAATGAGCAGTTCTTC; CDR3 protein: CASSDISVSSYNEQFF
J gene: TRBJ2-7; D gene: TRBD1; V gene: TRBV11-1; clone size: many; CDR3 DNA: TGTGCCAGCAGCCCGAGTCCCGGGACAGGGGAGGAGCAGTACTTC; CDR3 protein: CASSPSPGTGEEQYF
J gene: TRBJ2-2; D gene: TRBD2; V gene: TRBV12-3/TRBV12-4; clone size: many; CDR3 DNA: TGTGCCAGCAGTTTTGAGGCGGGAGGGCCCCACGAAAACACCGGGGAGCTGTTTTTT; CDR3 protein: CASSFEAGGPHENTGELFF
J gene: TRBJ2-2; D gene: TRBD1; V gene: TRBV11-2; clone size: many; CDR3 DNA: TGTGCCAGCAGCTTAGATCTTGACAGGGGGAACACCGGGGAGCTGTTTTTT; CDR3 protein: CASSLDLDRGNTGELFF
J gene: TRBJ2-7; D gene: TRBD1; V gene: TRBV5-1; clone size: many; CDR3 DNA: TGCGCCAGCAGCTTGGGGGACAGTCCCGTCTACGAGCAGTACTTC; CDR3 protein: CASSLGDSPVYEQYF
J gene: TRBJ2-7; D gene: TRBD1; V gene: TRBV10-3; clone size: many; CDR3 DNA: TGTGCCATCAGACTGGGACAGGGTCACGACGAGCAGTACTTC; CDR3 protein: CAIRLGQGHDEQYF
J gene: TRBJ1-2; D gene: TRBD1; V gene: TRBV28; clone size: many; CDR3 DNA: TGTGCCAGCAGGTGGGACAGGGGTAACTATGGCTACACCTTC; CDR3 protein: CASRWDRGNYGYTF
J gene: TRBJ2-7; D gene: TRBD2; V gene: TRBV27; clone size: -; CDR3 DNA: TGTGCCAGCAGTTTACAACTAGCGGGAGCCGAGCAGCACTTC; CDR3 protein: CASSLQLAGAEQHF
J gene: TRBJ2-2; D gene: -; V gene: TRBV28; clone size: many; CDR3 DNA: TGTGCCCACGGATCAGCGAACACCGGGGAGCTGTTTTTT; CDR3 protein: CAHGSANTGELFF
J gene: TRBJ1-2; D gene: TRBD1; V gene: TRBV7-2; clone size: many; CDR3 DNA: TGTGCCAGCAGCTTAGCCAGGACAGGGGATGGCTACACCTTC; CDR3 protein: CASSLARTGDGYTF
J gene: TRBJ2-3; D gene: -; V gene: TRBV29-1; clone size: -; CDR3 DNA: TGCAGCGTTGGGCCCTTGGAAGGGACCATCACAGATACGCAGTATTTT; CDR3 protein: CSVGPLEGTITDTQYF
J gene: TRBJ2-7; D gene: -; V gene: TRBV7-9; clone size: many; CDR3 DNA: TGTGCCAGCAGCTTAGGCCGGAGCGGTACCTACGAGCAGTACTTC; CDR3 protein: CASSLGRSGTYEQYF
J gene: TRBJ2-2; D gene: -; V gene: TRBV7-3; clone size: -; CDR3 DNA: TGTGCCAGCAGCCCTTCTCCTGCAGGGCCCACCGGGGAGCTGTTTTTT; CDR3 protein: CASSPSPAGPTGELFF
J gene: TRBJ1-6; D gene: -; V gene: TRBV11-2; clone size: -; CDR3 DNA: TGTGCCAGCAGCCCCCATCTTCTCGGAGAGACCTATAATTCACCCCTCCACTTT; CDR3 protein: CASSPHLLGETYNSPLHF
J gene: TRBJ2-2; D gene: -; V gene: TRBV5-1; clone size: many; CDR3 DNA: TGCGCCAGCAGCTTAAGATGGGACACCGGGGAGCTGTTTTTT; CDR3 protein: CASSLRWDTGELFF
J gene: TRBJ1-2; D gene: -; V gene: TRBV30; clone size: -; CDR3 DNA: TGTGCCCGGAATGGGGAGGAGGAGGACTATGGCTACACCTTC; CDR3 protein: CARNGEEEDYGYTF
J gene: TRBJ2-1; D gene: TRBD2; V gene: TRBV11-2; clone size: medium-sized; CDR3 DNA: TGTGCCAGCAGCCCCCCCCCCAGATGGGTAGCGGGAGACAATGAGCAGTTCTTC; CDR3 protein: CASSPPPRWVAGDNEQFF
J gene: TRBJ2-1; D gene: TRBD2; V gene: TRBV20-1; clone size: many; CDR3 DNA: TGCAGTGCTTTTAAGGGGGGACTAGACAATGAGCAGTTCTTC; CDR3 protein: CSAFKGGLDNEQFF
J gene: TRBJ1-1; D gene: -; V gene: TRBV20-1; clone size: many; CDR3 DNA: TGCAGTGTCCCTGGAGTGAACACTGAAGCTTTCTTT; CDR3 protein: CSVPGVNTEAFF
J gene: TRBJ2-7; D gene: -; V gene: TRBV7-6; clone size: -; CDR3 DNA: TGTGCCAGCAGCTTAGCTGGAGGGTGGGGCTACGAGCAGTACTTC; CDR3 protein: CASSLAGGWGYEQYF
J gene: TRBJ1-2; D gene: -; V gene: TRBV28; clone size: many; CDR3 DNA: TGTGCCAGCAGTCTCTCCCTCACCGGGACGGCCTATGGCTACACCTTC; CDR3 protein: CASSLSLTGTAYGYTF
J gene: TRBJ1-1; D gene: TRBD1; V gene: TRBV10-3; clone size: many; CDR3 DNA: TGTGCCATCAGTGAGTCGACGGACAGGGGGCTAAAAAACACTGAAGCTTTCTTT; CDR3 protein: CAISESTDRGLKNTEAFF
J gene: TRBJ1-1; D gene: TRBD1; V gene: TRBV3-1; clone size: many; CDR3 DNA: TGTGCCAGCAGCCCCGGGACAGCTACTGAAGCTTTCTTT; CDR3 protein: CASSPGTATEAFF
J gene: TRBJ2-7; D gene: TRBD2; V gene: TRBV3-1; clone size: many; CDR3 DNA: TGTGCCAGCAGCCCTCAACTAGCGGCCGACTACGAGCAGTACTTC; CDR3 protein: CASSPQLAADYEQYF
J gene: TRBJ1-1; D gene: -; V gene: TRBV3-1; clone size: many; CDR3 DNA: TGTGCCAGCAGCCAAGGGGGCGTGGGAGCTTTCTTT; CDR3 protein: CASSQGGVGAFF
J gene: TRBJ1-2; D gene: -; V gene: TRBV12-3/TRBV12-4; clone size: many; CDR3 DNA: TGTGCCAGCAGTTTCGCACGATCGTCTACCTTC; CDR3 protein: CASSFARSSTF
J gene: TRBJ2-1; D gene: TRBD1; V gene: TRBV11-2; clone size: many; CDR3 DNA: TGTGCCAGCAGCTCCGGGACAGGGACCTATAATGAGCAGTTCTTC; CDR3 protein: CASSSGTGTYNEQFF
J gene: TRBJ2-7; D gene: -; V gene: TRBV28; clone size: many; CDR3 DNA: TGTGCCATCTCAAAGAGCGAGCAGTACTTC; CDR3 protein: CAISKSEQYF
J gene: TRBJ2-7; D gene: -; V gene: TRBV7-9; clone size: -; CDR3 DNA: TGTGCCAGCAGCTTAGTCGGGCAACCCAACGAGCAGTACTTC; CDR3 protein: CASSLVGQPNEQYF
J gene: TRBJ2-2; D gene: TRBD2; V gene: TRBV14; clone size: few; CDR3 DNA: TGTGCCAGCAGCCGTTCGGTCGGCGGGAGGGCGAACACCGGGGAGCTGTTTTTT; CDR3 protein: CASSRSVGGRANTGELFF
J gene: TRBJ2-1; D gene: -; V gene: TRBV15; clone size: many; CDR3 DNA: TGTGCCACCAGCAGAGTTACGATCAATGAGCAGTTCTTC; CDR3 protein: CATSRVTINEQFF
J gene: TRBJ1-1; D gene: -; V gene: TRBV10-1; clone size: -; CDR3 DNA: TGCGCCAGCCAGGCAATGAACACTGAAGCTTTCTTT; CDR3 protein: CASQAMNTEAFF
J gene: TRBJ2-1; D gene: TRBD2; V gene: TRBV2; clone size: few; CDR3 DNA: TGTGCCAGCGGGACTAGCGGTCTCAATGAGCAGTTCTTC; CDR3 protein: CASGTSGLNEQFF
J gene: TRBJ1-5; D gene: -; V gene: TRBV12-3/TRBV12-4; clone size: many; CDR3 DNA: TGTGCCAGCAGTTTAGGAGGCGTCTTGGGCCAGCCCCAGCATTTT; CDR3 protein: CASSLGGVLGQPQHF
J gene: TRBJ2-5; D gene: -; V gene: TRBV15; clone size: few; CDR3 DNA: TGTGCCACCAGCAGAGATTCCCGGGGGCTAGAAGAGACCCAGTACTTC; CDR3 protein: CATSRDSRGLEETQYF